The 25 T cell receptor beta chains below were found in one sample sequenced in a study of shared T cell receptors in the human thymus. Using immunoSEQ multiplex PCR, the repertoire was profiled, and TCRdb retains in-frame clones only, with some absent. The repertoire includes 500,000 to 850,000 clones, approximately 87% of them detected once, and roughly 0.0087% sits in the top ten. This sample was also put to use in a study of human thymus T cells.

Sequenced sample: thymocytes. The origin of the receptors is a boy younger than two with a congenital heart defect.

This clone came up once. V usage is TRBV28 and J usage is TRBJ1-4; D may be TRBD1 (5 bases). The CDR3 is 17 amino acids. Trimming removed 5 bases from V and 0 bases from J, with 16 bases in between. CDR1 MDHEN and CDR2 SYDVKM come from the germline V gene. The CDR3 is CASSRLTDPPTNEKLFF. The CDR3 nucleotides read TGTGCCAGCAGTCGATTGACAGACCCGCCAACTAATGAAAAACTGTTTTTT.

This rearrangement joins TRBV9 to TRBJ1-2; 8 positions agree with TRBD1. The J segment lost 3 bases and the V segment lost 8 bases, leaving 9 bases of the junction unmatched. The CDR3 is made up of 14 amino acids. CDR1 and CDR2 from the germline V gene are SGDLS and YYNGEE. This CDR3 is CASSPTGDDYGYTF. CDR3 coding DNA: TGTGCCAGTAGCCCGACAGGGGACGACTATGGCTACACCTTC.

This clone was recorded once. This chain connects TRBV6-5 to TRBJ1-1; perhaps TRBD1 as D (5 bases). The V gene lost 3 bases and the J gene lost 8 bases, with 16 bases spanning the gap. Germline V gene sequence: CDR1 MNHEY, CDR2 SVGAGI. The CDR3 runs to 14 residues. CDR3: CASSYSTVAGEAFF. Written as DNA, the CDR3 is TGTGCCAGCAGTTATTCGACAGTCGCGGGGGAAGCTTTCTTT.

V usage is TRBV29-1 and J usage is TRBJ2-2; tentative D call: TRBD2 (6 bases). CDR3 size: 14 residues. Trimming shortened V by 4 bases and J by 6 bases, and 15 bases separated the two germline ends. Germline V gene sequence: CDR1 SQVTM, CDR2 ANQGSEA. The CDR3 here is CSVGGGVMSGELFF. CDR3 nucleotides: TGCAGCGTTGGTGGCGGGGTGATGTCCGGGGAGCTGTTTTTT.

The chain links TRBV30 to TRBJ1-1; D not resolved. The V gene lost 2 bases and the J gene lost 6 bases, with 10 bases spanning the gap. Germline CDR1 GTSNPN, CDR2 SVGIG (reference sequence). The CDR3 is made up of 12 amino acids. DNA of the CDR3: TGTGCCTGGAGTATCTCAGGTCCTGAAGCTTTCTTT. This translates into CAWSISGPEAFF.

The chain couples TRBV4-1 to TRBJ1-4; no definite D call. CDR1 and CDR2 (germline): MGHRA, YSYEKL. The ends were cut back, 5 bases at V and 0 bases at J, with 7 bases in the middle. This CDR3 has 14 amino acids. The CDR3 DNA is TGCGCCAGCAGCGAGGAGTCAACTAATGAAAAACTGTTTTTT. Translating it yields CASSEESTNEKLFF.

The chain links TRBV9 to TRBJ2-5, with TRBD2 matching over 10 bases. This CDR3 contains 20 residues. The V gene end was trimmed by 3 bases and the J gene end by 1 base; junction bases not matched to a gene: 18. CDR1 is SGDLS, CDR2 YYNGEE, per germline. The CDR3 sequence: CASSAPWRSGGASLQETQYF. For the CDR3, the DNA is TGTGCCAGCAGCGCCCCGTGGAGGAGCGGGGGGGCCTCTCTCCAAGAGACCCAGTACTTC.

J is TRBJ2-1 and V is TRBV28; 7 bases line up with TRBD1. The CDR3 contains 16 residues. Trimming removed 2 bases from V and 9 bases from J; junction bases left unmatched: 13. Germline V CDR1 and CDR2: MDHEN, SYDVKM. The CDR3 DNA follows: TGTGCCAGCAGTTTACATCCACCGGGACAGCCCCGTGAGCAGTTCTTC. Translating gives CASSLHPPGQPREQFF.

The J gene is TRBJ1-1, the V gene TRBV4-3; D is uncertain. Germline V CDR1 and CDR2: LGHNA, YSLEER. V lost 3 bases to trimming and J lost 0 bases, with 11 bases between them. This CDR3 has 15 residues. The CDR3 here is CASSHTNRMNTEAFF. The DNA of the CDR3 is TGCGCCAGCAGCCATACAAACCGAATGAACACTGAAGCTTTCTTT.

The chain employs TRBV7-9 and TRBJ1-3; D is undetermined. V shed 2 bases and J shed 2 bases, with 7 bases lying between them. From germline, CDR1 is SEHNR and CDR2 FQNEAQ (reference sequence). This CDR3 is built from 14 residues. The CDR3 DNA sequence: TGTGCCAGCAGCTTAATTCAGACTGGAAACACCATATATTTT. As protein: CASSLIQTGNTIYF.

This clone is a singleton in its sample. The chain combines TRBV12-5 with TRBJ1-2; D ambiguous. V was clipped by 0 bases and J by 2 bases, with 10 bases between them. The CDR3 has 15 amino acids. The germline V gene encodes CDR1 LGHNT and CDR2 FRNRAP. CDR3 in DNA: TGTGCTAGTGGTTTGGTTCGTAGCTTCAACTATGGCTACACCTTC. The encoded protein is CASGLVRSFNYGYTF. Full variable domain (missing parts from reference TRBV12-5 and TRBJ1-2): DARVTQTPRHKVTEMGQEVTMRCQPILGHNTVFWYRQTMMQGLELLAYFRNRAPLDDSGMPKDRFSAEMPDATLATLKIQPSEPRDSAVYFCASGLVRSFNYGYTFGSGTRLTVV.

The chain is built from TRBV7-6 and TRBJ2-1; tentatively, D is TRBD2 (5 bases). This CDR3 is built from 15 residues. The V end was cut by 5 bases, the J end by 8 bases, with 19 bases between. The germline V gene encodes CDR1 SGHVS and CDR2 FNYEAQ. The CDR3 here is CASSPPRSPGDEQFF. CDR3 nucleotide sequence: TGTGCCAGCAGCCCCCCTAGGAGCCCCGGGGATGAGCAGTTCTTC.

The rearrangement uses TRBV11-2 and TRBJ2-7; 10 nucleotides line up with TRBD1. The CDR3 extends over 15 amino acids. The V gene end was trimmed by 1 base and the J gene end by 2 bases; junction bases not matched to a gene: 2. Germline assignment: CDR1 SGHAT and CDR2 FQNNGV. The CDR3 spells CASSLGTGGTYEQYF. In DNA, the CDR3 is TGTGCCAGCAGCTTAGGGACAGGGGGTACCTACGAGCAGTACTTC.

The rearrangement links TRBV7-2 to TRBJ1-6; no reliable D call. The CDR3 spans 14 residues. Trimming shortened V by 2 bases and J by 8 bases, and 10 bases separated the two germline ends. Germline V CDR1 and CDR2: SGHTA, FQGNSA. CDR3 sequence reads: CASSLKLIDSPLHF. The CDR3 nucleotides are TGTGCCAGCAGCTTAAAACTAATCGATTCACCCCTCCACTTT.

This chain connects TRBV4-3 to TRBJ2-1; D call uncertain. In germline, CDR1 is LGHNA, CDR2 YSLEER. V was pared by 0 bases and J by 4 bases, with 19 bases between. The CDR3 totals 18 residues. The CDR3 DNA is TGCGCCAGCAGCCAAGAAGACCCAGGATCGCCCGTATACAATGAGCAGTTCTTC. Protein product: CASSQEDPGSPVYNEQFF.

CDR3 amino acids: CASSAEGTGGFRNTEAFF. In nucleotides, the CDR3 is TGTGCCAGCAGCGCCGAGGGAACAGGGGGTTTTCGGAACACTGAAGCTTTCTTT. The chain has TRBV27 and TRBJ1-1; 8 positions agree with TRBD1. J lost 1 base, V lost 6 bases, and 16 bases had no gene match. Germline V CDR1 and CDR2: MNHEY, SMNVEV (reference sequence). This CDR3 comprises 18 residues.

The gene calls are TRBV28 and TRBJ1-1; D possibly corresponds to TRBD1 (6 bases). Germline assignment: CDR1 MDHEN and CDR2 SYDVKM. The V end was cut by 5 bases, the J end by 3 bases, with 25 bases between. CDR3 length: 18 amino acids. DNA of the CDR3: TGTGCCAGCAGTCCCGCCCGGGGGGCTAATGGGGTTGACACTGAAGCTTTCTTT. Residues: CASSPARGANGVDTEAFF.

The table lists this clone with a count of one. The chain couples TRBV6-1 to TRBJ2-7, with 8 bases identical to TRBD1. V gave up 7 bases and J gave up 3 bases; unmatched junction bases: 5. CDR3 size: 13 residues. Germline assignment: CDR1 MNHNS and CDR2 SASEGT. The CDR3 DNA reads as TGTGCCAGCACGTGGGACAGGAACTACGAGCAGTACTTC. Its translation: CASTWDRNYEQYF.

The chain couples TRBV7-8 to TRBJ2-3; D uncertain. V was pared by 1 base and J by 0 bases, with 5 bases between. CDR3 length: 14 amino acids. Germline CDR1 reads SGHVS; CDR2 reads FQNEAQ. CDR3 loop: CASSLETSTDTQYF. The CDR3 nucleotides read TGTGCCAGCAGCTTAGAAACTAGCACAGATACGCAGTATTTT.

The rearrangement links TRBV28 to TRBJ2-5; 9 bases map to TRBD1. The closer fit of TRBJ2-7 to the DNA end suggests the J call may be wrong. CDR3 length: 16 residues. Germline V gene lookup returns CDR1 MDHEN and CDR2 SYDVKM. The CDR3 DNA follows: TGTGCCAGCAGTTTACCTGGACAGGGGAGATCCTACGAGCAGTACTTC. The encoded protein is CASSLPGQGRSYEQYF.

The CDR3 reads CASSQDKTGKVDTQYF. The CDR3 bases are TGCGCCAGCAGCCAAGATAAGACAGGGAAAGTAGATACGCAGTATTTT. J is TRBJ2-3 and V is TRBV4-3; 7 bases are a match to TRBD1. V dropped 0 bases and J dropped 5; count of bases not matched to a gene: 8. Per germline, CDR1 LGHNA and CDR2 YSLEER. CDR3 size: 16 residues.

This chain joins TRBV12-5 and TRBJ2-7; a weak D match, TRBD1 (5 bases). Trimming shortened V by 1 base and J by 5 bases, and 24 bases separated the two germline ends. Germline assignment: CDR1 LGHNT and CDR2 FRNRAP. The CDR3 consists of 18 residues. CDR3 DNA: TGTGCTAGTGGTTTGGCCCCCATATCCCGGCGACAGTACCACGAGCAGTACTTC. Its protein is CASGLAPISRRQYHEQYF.

This clone showed up just a few times. The chain is built from TRBV6-1 and TRBJ1-2; possible D gene TRBD1, 5 bases. V lost 1 base, J lost 9 bases, and 9 bases lay in between. The length of the CDR3 is 12 residues. Germline V gene lookup returns CDR1 MNHNS and CDR2 SASEGT. For the CDR3, the DNA is TGTGCCAGCAGTGAAGAAAGGGGATGCTACACCTTC. Amino acids: CASSEERGCYTF.

V gene TRBV28 combines with J gene TRBJ2-1; TRBD1 matches at 11 bases. Germline V gives CDR1 MDHEN, CDR2 SYDVKM. With 1 base clipped from V and 6 bases from J, the junction kept 20 bases outside the gene matches. CDR3 length equals 21 residues. CDR3 loop: CASSLFPWTGGGRACGNEQFF. CDR3 DNA: TGTGCCAGCAGTTTATTTCCGTGGACAGGGGGCGGTCGGGCTTGCGGCAATGAGCAGTTCTTC.

The V gene is TRBV7-9, the J gene TRBJ2-7; TRBD2 matches 14 bases. The J segment lost 7 bases and the V segment lost 5 bases, leaving 7 bases of the junction unmatched. This CDR3 region has 15 residues. Germline CDR1 SEHNR, CDR2 FQNEAQ (reference sequence). The CDR3 region has the DNA TGTGCCAGCAGCCGAGGGACTAGCGGGAGCCGGGAGCAGTACTTC. Protein sequence: CASSRGTSGSREQYF.